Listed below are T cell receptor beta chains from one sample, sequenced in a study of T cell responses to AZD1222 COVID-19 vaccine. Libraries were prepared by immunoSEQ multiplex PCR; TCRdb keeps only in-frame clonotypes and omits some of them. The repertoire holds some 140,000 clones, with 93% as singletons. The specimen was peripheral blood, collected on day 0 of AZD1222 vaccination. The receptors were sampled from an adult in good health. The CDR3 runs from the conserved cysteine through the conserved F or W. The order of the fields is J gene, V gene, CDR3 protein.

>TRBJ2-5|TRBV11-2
CASSLMTSGGGQTQYF
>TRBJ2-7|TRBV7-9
CASSLTDSPQFYEQYF
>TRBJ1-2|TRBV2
CASSGHLDANYGYTF
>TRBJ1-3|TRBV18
CASSPPPKSGNTIYF
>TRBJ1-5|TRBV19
CASSLLINQPQHF
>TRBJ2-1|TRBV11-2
CASSLGYRGPKQGFF
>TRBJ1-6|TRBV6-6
CASSYTGLSNSPLHF
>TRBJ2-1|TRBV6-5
CASSGVARNHNEQFF
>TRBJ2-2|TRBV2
CASTRRGGVSNTGELFF
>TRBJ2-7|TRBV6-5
CASSDFREQYF
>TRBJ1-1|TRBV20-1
CSATRDLAFF